Below are 27 T cell receptor beta chains sequenced from a single sample in a study of blood T cell repertoires in COVID-19. Produced via immunoSEQ multiplex PCR; TCRdb's table is partial and in-frame only. The sample yields under 150,000 clones, around 84% seen once. The specimen sequenced was peripheral blood. The receptors come from a man aged 35-49 years with acute or convalescent COVID-19.

The table lists this clone with a count of one. The gene calls are TRBV25-1 and TRBJ1-1; 10 bases align to TRBD1. The CDR3 consists of 13 residues. Germline loops: CDR1 MGHDK, CDR2 SYGVNS. The V gene end was trimmed by 6 bases and the J gene end by 5 bases; junction bases not matched to a gene: 3. In DNA form, the CDR3 reads TGTGCCAGCAGAGGACAGGGGGTTACTGAAGCTTTCTTT. Translating it yields CASRGQGVTEAFF.

The chain recombines TRBV3-1 (or the pseudogene TRBV3-2) with TRBJ2-3; D unclear. Per the germline V gene, CDR1 is LGHDT and CDR2 is YNNKEL (reference sequence). The CDR3 covers 16 residues. V gave up 0 bases and J gave up 2 bases, with 12 bases separating them. CDR3 coding DNA: TGTGCCAGCAGCCAAGAAGGTAGCTACTTCACAGATACGCAGTATTTT. This encodes CASSQEGSYFTDTQYF.

The chain joins TRBV21-1 to TRBJ2-1; the listed D gene, TRBD1, was not tested against the DNA. TRBV21-1 is a listed pseudogene. The CDR3 is 14 amino acids. CDR3 loop: CASSNATGDNEQFF. CDR3 bases: TGTGCCAGCAGCAACGCTACAGGGGACAATGAGCAGTTCTTC.

Only a few counts were recorded for this clone. The chain links TRBV6-2 or TRBV6-3 to TRBJ1-5; perhaps TRBD1 as D (5 bases). This CDR3 has 14 amino acids. Trimming took 2 bases from V and 7 from J, leaving 12 bases between them. In germline, CDR1 is MNHEY, CDR2 SVGEGT. The CDR3 coding sequence is TGTGCCAGCAGTTACGGGGCAGGGTGGCAGCCCCAGCATTTT. As protein: CASSYGAGWQPQHF.

The chain links TRBV20-1 to TRBJ2-7; 8 bases match TRBD1. The trim removed 3 bases at V and 3 bases at J, leaving 4 bases unmatched. Germline V lookup: CDR1 DFQATT, CDR2 SNEGSKA (reference sequence). There are 13 residues in the CDR3. CDR3 sequence: CSASGQGGYEQYF. The CDR3 DNA reads as TGCAGTGCTAGTGGACAGGGCGGCTACGAGCAGTACTTC.

The chain combines TRBV3-1 (or the pseudogene TRBV3-2) with TRBJ1-2; D call uncertain. Germline V lookup: CDR1 LGHDT, CDR2 YNNKEL (reference sequence). This CDR3 is 15 amino acids long. V lost 1 base to trimming and J lost 6 bases, with 15 bases between them. CDR3 DNA sequence: TGTGCCAGCAGCCAAGCCCAAGAAGGGAGGAATGGCTACACCTTC. This encodes CASSQAQEGRNGYTF.

The chain links TRBV4-1 to TRBJ2-4, with 14 bases fitting TRBD2. Germline CDR1 MGHRA, CDR2 YSYEKL. This CDR3 is 17 amino acids long. Germline trimming cut 0 bases from V and 5 bases from J; bases unmatched to any gene: 3. CDR3 sequence (DNA): TGCGCCAGCAGCCAAGAAGGGACTAGCGGGGGACAAAACATTCAGTACTTC. Its protein product is CASSQEGTSGGQNIQYF.

This chain connects TRBV6-6 to TRBJ1-2; a weak D match, TRBD1 (5 bases). The CDR3 totals 11 residues. The germline gives CDR1 MNHNY, CDR2 SVGAGI (reference sequence). Trimming stripped 5 bases from V and 7 bases from J, with 8 bases between. This CDR3 is CASSPQGGYTF. The CDR3 region has the DNA TGTGCCAGCAGTCCCCAGGGTGGCTACACCTTC.

The chain is built from TRBV15 and TRBJ1-1; no definite D call. Germline CDR1 LNHNV, CDR2 YYDKDF (reference sequence). V was trimmed by 0 bases and J by 1 base, leaving 15 bases between them. The CDR3 is 17 amino acids. CDR3 protein: CATSRDEWARQNTEAFF. The DNA for the CDR3 is TGTGCCACCAGCAGAGATGAATGGGCCAGACAGAACACTGAAGCTTTCTTT.

The chain couples TRBV2 to TRBJ2-5; tentative D call: TRBD2 (6 bases). This CDR3 contains 14 residues. V was shortened by 7 bases and J by 5 bases, with 17 bases between the two germline ends. Germline values: CDR1 SNHLY, CDR2 FYNNEI. The CDR3 loop is CASTFFTAGETQYF. DNA for the CDR3: TGTGCCAGCACCTTTTTCACTGCGGGGGAGACCCAGTACTTC.

The chain couples TRBV4-1 to TRBJ2-1; 10 positions agree with TRBD2. CDR3 length: 20 amino acids. Germline V lookup: CDR1 MGHRA, CDR2 YSYEKL. The V gene end was trimmed by 0 bases and the J gene end by 4 bases; junction bases not matched to a gene: 15. In nucleotides, the CDR3 is TGCGCCAGCAGCCAAGAGGGCCCGTTGGCTAGCGGGGGACCTTACAATGAGCAGTTCTTC. This codes for CASSQEGPLASGGPYNEQFF.

Within the sample, this clone is medium-sized. This CDR3 is CASISRAWNEQYF. CDR3 DNA sequence: TGTGCCAGCATCAGCAGGGCATGGAACGAGCAGTACTTC. J is TRBJ2-7 and V is TRBV2; perhaps TRBD1 as D (5 bases). Trimming took off 7 bases at V and 5 bases at J, with 15 bases between the two ends. CDR1 is SNHLY, CDR2 FYNNEI, per germline. The CDR3 runs to 13 residues.

V gene TRBV5-4 combines with J gene TRBJ2-3, with D uncertain. Germline V gene lookup returns CDR1 SGHNT and CDR2 YYREEE (reference sequence). V lost 1 base to trimming and J lost 0 bases, with 9 bases between them. There are 15 residues in the CDR3. The CDR3 coding sequence is TGTGCCAGCAGCTTGCTCCGTACTAGCACAGATACGCAGTATTTT. This encodes CASSLLRTSTDTQYF.

This clone is a singleton in its sample. The rearrangement links TRBV7-9 to TRBJ1-2; D remains ambiguous. There are 12 residues in the CDR3. Germline loops: CDR1 SEHNR, CDR2 FQNEAQ (reference sequence). The V end was cut by 6 bases, the J end by 4 bases, with 9 bases between. CDR3 protein: CASRGEGYGYTF. The DNA for the CDR3 is TGTGCCAGCAGGGGTGAGGGCTATGGCTACACCTTC.

The rearrangement links TRBV7-3 to TRBJ1-1; tentative D call: TRBD1 (5 bases). This CDR3 is 14 amino acids long. The V gene lost 6 bases and the J gene lost 4 bases, with 15 bases spanning the gap. Per germline, CDR1 SGHTA and CDR2 FQGTGA. CDR3 DNA: TGTGCCAGCAGTCTCGGGGGAGGTTCCACTGAAGCTTTCTTT. This sequence encodes CASSLGGGSTEAFF.

CDR3 coding DNA: TGTGCTAGTGGCACAAACAGGGGATGGACTGAAGCTTTCTTT. This encodes CASGTNRGWTEAFF. The chain links TRBV12-5 to TRBJ1-1, with 7 bases that match TRBD1. CDR1 and CDR2 from the germline V gene are LGHNT and FRNRAP. The CDR3 is 14 residues long. J lost 5 bases, V lost 6 bases, and 9 bases had no gene match.

The chain combines TRBV29-1 with TRBJ2-3; D call uncertain. The V gene's germline CDR1 is SQVTM and CDR2 ANQGSEA. Trimming pared 4 bases from V and 5 bases from J, leaving 4 bases between. The CDR3 is 10 amino acids. CDR3 nucleotide sequence: TGCAGCGTTGGAGGAGATACGCAGTATTTT. Its protein product is CSVGGDTQYF.

The chain uses TRBV6-1 and TRBJ2-7; a possible D gene is TRBD1 (6 bases). Trimming stripped 3 bases from V and 3 bases from J, with 21 bases between. Germline lookup yields CDR1 MNHNS and CDR2 SASEGT. The CDR3 sequence is 17 residues long. The CDR3 DNA follows: TGTGCCAGCAGTGATCCAACGAACAGGGATTTCCGCTACGAGCAGTACTTC. As protein: CASSDPTNRDFRYEQYF.

The chain uses TRBV5-1 and TRBJ1-4; D is unresolved. The CDR3 is made up of 14 amino acids. Trimming cost V 4 bases and J 7 bases, with 14 bases left between them. Germline V gene data show CDR1 as SGHRS and CDR2 as YFSETQ. CDR3 residues: CASSVVALGEKLFF. The CDR3 nucleotides read TGCGCCAGCAGCGTCGTCGCACTAGGTGAAAAACTGTTTTTT.

This chain links TRBV29-1 with TRBJ2-5, with 9 positions matching TRBD1. Per germline, CDR1 SQVTM and CDR2 ANQGSEA. The junction had 2 bases not matched to a gene; V was cut back by 4 bases and J by 5 bases. This CDR3 is built from 12 residues. For the CDR3, the DNA is TGCAGCGTTGTCGGGACAGGGGAGACCCAGTACTTC. Encoded protein: CSVVGTGETQYF.

V and J are TRBV7-3 and TRBJ2-7; D gene ambiguous. The CDR3 runs 14 residues. Trimming took off 2 bases at V and 2 bases at J, with 10 bases between the two ends. Germline values: CDR1 SGHTA, CDR2 FQGTGA. CDR3 loop: CASSLGPQTYEQYF. CDR3 nucleotides: TGTGCCAGCAGCTTAGGCCCACAGACCTACGAGCAGTACTTC.

This clone has only a few counts. The rearrangement uses TRBV19 and TRBJ1-5; 8 positions agree with TRBD1. Germline CDR1 reads LNHDA; CDR2 reads SQIVND (reference sequence). The junction had 7 bases not matched to a gene; V was cut back by 7 bases and J by 5 bases. The CDR3 covers 14 residues. The CDR3 DNA follows: TGTGCCAGTAAGGGACAGGCGCTCTATCAGCCCCAGCATTTT. It is translated as CASKGQALYQPQHF.

The chain links TRBV19 to TRBJ2-7; the D gene is possibly TRBD1 (6 bases). This CDR3 spans 15 amino acids. Trimming pared 4 bases from V and 3 bases from J, leaving 16 bases between. Per germline, CDR1 LNHDA and CDR2 SQIVND (reference sequence). CDR3 in DNA: TGTGCCAGTAGTAAAGCTAGAGGACAGTACTACGAGCAGTACTTC. This codes for CASSKARGQYYEQYF. The full variable domain, in which reference TRBV19 and TRBJ2-7 provide the parts outside the CDR3, is DGGITQSPKYLFRKEGQNVTLSCEQNLNHDAMYWYRQDPGQGLRLIYYSQIVNDFQKGDIAEGYSVSREKKESFPLTVTSAQKNPTAFYLCASSKARGQYYEQYFGPGTRLTVT.

DNA for the CDR3: TGTGCCAGCACCTTGACAGGGGCGAACACTGAAGCTTTCTTT. Protein: CASTLTGANTEAFF. V gene TRBV6-5 combines with J gene TRBJ1-1, with TRBD1 identical over 8 bases. The trim removed 7 bases at V and 1 base at J, leaving 5 bases unmatched. The germline V gene encodes CDR1 MNHEY and CDR2 SVGAGI. The CDR3 runs 14 residues.

The count of this clone is one. J is TRBJ1-6 and V is TRBV5-1, with 7 bases lining up with TRBD1. J was trimmed by 10 bases and V by 3 bases; bases with no gene match: 7. The CDR3 runs 14 residues. Germline CDR1 SGHRS, CDR2 YFSETQ. The CDR3 bases are TGCGCCAGCAGCTCGGGACAGACCGGCTCACCCCTCCACTTT. This encodes CASSSGQTGSPLHF. Full variable domain (rest looked up from reference TRBV5-1 and TRBJ1-6): KAGVTQTPRYLIKTRGQQVTLSCSPISGHRSVSWYQQTPGQGLQFLFEYFSETQRNKGNFPGRFSGRQFSNSRSEMNVSTLELGDSALYLCASSSGQTGSPLHFGNGTRLTVT.

V gene TRBV3-1 (or the pseudogene TRBV3-2) combines with J gene TRBJ2-1, with 7 bases lining up with TRBD1. The junction had 8 bases not matched to a gene; V was cut back by 4 bases and J by 14 bases. Germline CDR1 LGHDT, CDR2 YNNKEL (reference sequence). This CDR3 has 12 amino acids. CDR3 DNA: TGTGCCAGCAGCCCCTGGACAGGAGTGGAGTTCTTC. This gives the protein CASSPWTGVEFF.

This clone was detected ten times or more. J is TRBJ2-3 and V is TRBV29-1; 9 nucleotides agree with TRBD1. Germline CDR1 reads SQVTM; CDR2 reads ANQGSEA. Trimming removed 4 bases from V and 1 base from J; junction bases left unmatched: 3. This CDR3 region has 14 residues. The CDR3 DNA follows: TGCAGCGTTGGGACAGGGGAAGGCACAGATACGCAGTATTTT. This codes for CSVGTGEGTDTQYF.